The source of this T cell receptor beta chain is a study of blood T cell repertoires in COVID-19 (dated by TCRdb to the early 2020s). Background for the entire study: Collaborator samples came from the United States, Italy and Spain and covered acute and convalescent phases of COVID-19. The prospective study material was composed of cDNA or gDNA derived from T cells, B-cell-depleted T cells, or PBMCs. The dataset comprised deeply sampled blood TCRbeta repertoires from subjects exposed to, actively infected with, or recovered from COVID-19. A freely available public database, intended as a resource for researchers studying the immune response to SARS-CoV-2, is where the repertoires were released. Samples came from the ongoing ImmuneRACE study (first 160 participants) plus 1,254 subjects from 6 global collaborators. Nearly every sample came with metadata listing a de-identified subject ID, COVID-19 status, age in years and sex. Where HLA class I and class II types were available, the types were taken from metadata supplied by the sample provider, not from assay-based typing.

TCRbeta CDR3 regions were amplified from genomic DNA using the immunoSEQ Assay, a bias-controlled multiplex PCR. In the original analysis: The number of nucleated cells in each sample was estimated by amplification of reference gene primers within the assay. Sequence reads were collapsed and filtered to measure the absolute abundance of every unique TCRbeta CDR3 rearrangement. Productive Simpson clonality was computed per sample as the square root of Simpson's diversity index over productive rearrangements. TCRdb's version of the immuneACCESS table is confined to in-frame rearrangements and falls short of the full clone set. An unresolved V gene accounts for under half of the shortfall where checked; the remainder is of unknown origin. Clone size and the V and J calls come from that table; the DNA yielded D and trimming. This sample lists around 190,000 clones; about four fifths were detected once. About 7% of the sample lies in the top ten.

The collaborating institutions used their own protocols to collect whole blood in K2EDTA tubes. For TCRbeta analysis, collaborators shipped samples as frozen whole blood, isolated PBMCs, or DNA extracted from either of those sample types. As concerns this clone: Its antigen target is currently unknown. No base qualities exist here, and no much larger clone lies one base off it.

From a lookup of the germline V gene, CDR1 and CDR2 are KGHSH and LQKENI. There are 14 amino acids in the CDR3, from cysteine to phenylalanine inclusive. Only the CDR3 region is kept as DNA, spanning 42 bases read in frame from base 1. V and J lose 3 bases and 9 bases, and a span of 15 bases separates them. Study-level results and caveats: How much clinical and demographic metadata was included differed by source and by participant, and the metadata was provided uncurated.

The sequenced material came from peripheral blood. The sequence is built from TRBV18 and TRBJ2-1; tentative D gene TRBD2, with 5 bases matching. The clonotype originates from a man between 60 and 70 years old with acute or convalescent COVID-19. The DNA reads as follows: TGTGCCAGCTCACCCGGAGGAGAGAAGGGTGAGCAGTTCTTC. Translation gives CASSPGGEKGEQFF.